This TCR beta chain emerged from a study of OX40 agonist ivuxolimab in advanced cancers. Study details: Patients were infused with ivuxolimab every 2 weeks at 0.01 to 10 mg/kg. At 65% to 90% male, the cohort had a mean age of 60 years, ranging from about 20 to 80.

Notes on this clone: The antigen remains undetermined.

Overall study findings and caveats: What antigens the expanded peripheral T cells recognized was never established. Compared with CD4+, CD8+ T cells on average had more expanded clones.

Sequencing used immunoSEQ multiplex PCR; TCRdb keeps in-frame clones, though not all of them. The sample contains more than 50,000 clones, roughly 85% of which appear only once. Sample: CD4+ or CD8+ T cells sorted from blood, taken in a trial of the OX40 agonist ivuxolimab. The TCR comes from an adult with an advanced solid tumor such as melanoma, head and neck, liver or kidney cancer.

CDR3 sequence: CASSSERGQGTNYGYTF. CDR3 nucleotides: TGTGCCAGCAGCTCCGAAAGAGGACAGGGTACCAACTATGGCTACACCTTC. The chain uses TRBV7-9 and TRBJ1-2, with 8 bases aligning to TRBD1. The CDR3 totals 17 residues. CDR1 and CDR2 from the germline V gene are SEHNR and FQNEAQ (reference sequence). Trimming at V came to 4 bases and at J to 2 bases, leaving 12 bases not matched to a gene.